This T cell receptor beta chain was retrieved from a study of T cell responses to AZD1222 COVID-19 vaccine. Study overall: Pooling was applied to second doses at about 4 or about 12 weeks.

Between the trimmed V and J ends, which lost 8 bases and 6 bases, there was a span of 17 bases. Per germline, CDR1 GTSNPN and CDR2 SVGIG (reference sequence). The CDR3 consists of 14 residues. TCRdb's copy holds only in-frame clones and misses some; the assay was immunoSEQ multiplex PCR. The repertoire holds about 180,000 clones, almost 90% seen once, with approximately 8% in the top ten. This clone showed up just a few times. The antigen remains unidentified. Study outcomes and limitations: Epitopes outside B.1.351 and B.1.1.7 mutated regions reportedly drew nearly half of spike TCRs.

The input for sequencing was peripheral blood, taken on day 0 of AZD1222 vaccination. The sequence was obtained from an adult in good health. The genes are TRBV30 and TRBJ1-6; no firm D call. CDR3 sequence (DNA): TGTGCCCTCCTGGCGAGGGCTGGTAATTCACCCCTCCACTTT. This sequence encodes CALLARAGNSPLHF.